What follows are 17 T cell receptor beta chains derived from one specimen sequenced in a study of blood T cell repertoires in COVID-19. Only in-frame clones appear in the TCRdb table, and some are missing; sequencing was by immunoSEQ multiplex PCR. Of 70,000 or so clones listed, 86% are singletons. What was sequenced was peripheral blood. Receptors originate from a man aged 25 to 40 with acute or convalescent COVID-19.

V is TRBV7-2 and J is TRBJ2-5; tentative D call: TRBD2 (5 bases). The CDR3 sequence is 14 residues long. With 5 bases removed from V and 5 bases from J, the gap between germline ends came to 15 bases. Germline lookup yields CDR1 SGHTA and CDR2 FQGNSA. The CDR3 here is CASSPRPRGETQYF. The CDR3 region has the DNA TGTGCCAGCAGCCCCCGCCCCCGCGGGGAGACCCAGTACTTC.

The V call is TRBV19, the J call TRBJ1-1, with 7 bases identical to TRBD1. Per germline, CDR1 LNHDA and CDR2 SQIVND (reference sequence). V lost 8 bases to trimming and J lost 3 bases; unmatched junction nucleotides: 3. This CDR3 has 12 residues. This CDR3 is CASHTGDTEAFF. Here the CDR3 DNA reads TGTGCCAGTCATACAGGGGACACTGAAGCTTTCTTT.

J is TRBJ2-4 and V is TRBV3-1 (or the pseudogene TRBV3-2), with 7 bases identical to TRBD2. Germline-derived CDR1 and CDR2 are LGHDT and YNNKEL (reference sequence). V lost 1 base to trimming and J lost 1 base; unmatched junction nucleotides: 7. The CDR3 sequence is 17 residues long. This CDR3 reads CASSQVGRLAAKNIQYF. The CDR3 nucleotides read TGTGCCAGCAGCCAAGTGGGGCGACTAGCTGCCAAAAACATTCAGTACTTC.

This chain joins TRBV7-9 and TRBJ2-1; 8 nucleotides agree with TRBD2. With V trimmed by 4 bases and J by 6 bases, 11 bases remained unmatched. The germline CDR1 and CDR2 sequences are SEHNR and FQNEAQ (reference sequence). The CDR3 has 16 residues. The CDR3 DNA reads TGTGCCAGCAGCTCACGGCGGGGGGCGGGTTCCAATGAGCAGTTCTTC. Translating gives CASSSRRGAGSNEQFF.

The chain combines TRBV21-1 with TRBJ1-6; the DNA was not used to check the table's D call, TRBD1. TRBV21-1 is annotated as a pseudogene. This CDR3 spans 15 amino acids. The CDR3, as DNA: TGTGCCAGCACGGAACTCAGGGGACGGGATTCACCCCTCCACTTT. It codes for CASTELRGRDSPLHF.

V is TRBV18 and J is TRBJ2-5, with TRBD1 matching 11 bases. V was clipped by 4 bases and J by 0 bases; unmatched bases: 1. Germline V gives CDR1 KGHSH, CDR2 LQKENI. This CDR3 comprises 15 residues. The CDR3 sequence is CASSRTGGNQETQYF. As DNA, the CDR3 is TGTGCCAGCTCACGGACAGGGGGCAACCAAGAGACCCAGTACTTC.

The CDR3, as DNA: TGTGCCAGCAGTTTAAACAGGTTTGAAGCTTTCTTT. Translated: CASSLNRFEAFF. This chain links TRBV12-3 or TRBV12-4 with TRBJ1-1; possible D gene TRBD1, 5 bases. The CDR3 spans 12 residues. V was cut by 2 bases and J by 7 bases, with 8 bases left in between.

The V call is TRBV4-3, the J call TRBJ2-2, with no clear D. CDR1 LGHNA and CDR2 YSLEER come from the germline V gene. The length of the CDR3 is 12 residues. With 0 bases removed from V and 7 bases from J, the gap between germline ends came to 3 bases. CDR3 nucleotide sequence: TGCGCCAGCAGCCAAGAGAGCGGGGAGCTGTTTTTT. Translated, it gives CASSQESGELFF.

The chain carries TRBV5-1 and TRBJ2-2, with D possibly matching TRBD1 (6 bases). The CDR3 contains 14 residues. The V gene's germline CDR1 is SGHRS and CDR2 YFSETQ. Between the trimmed V and J ends, which lost 6 bases and 4 bases, there was a span of 13 bases. The CDR3 is CASTITGTTGELFF. The CDR3 DNA is TGCGCCAGCACCATAACAGGGACCACCGGGGAGCTGTTTTTT. Combining the CDR3 with reference TRBV5-1 and TRBJ2-2 gives the whole variable domain KAGVTQTPRYLIKTRGQQVTLSCSPISGHRSVSWYQQTPGQGLQFLFEYFSETQRNKGNFPGRFSGRQFSNSRSEMNVSTLELGDSALYLCASTITGTTGELFFGEGSRLTVL.

The chain recombines TRBV7-9 with TRBJ1-2; no definite D call. The V gene lost 0 bases and the J gene lost 2 bases, with 10 bases spanning the gap. CDR1 SEHNR and CDR2 FQNEAQ come from the germline V gene (reference sequence). CDR3 length: 15 amino acids. CDR3 region: CASSLAAAKNYGYTF. In nucleotides, the CDR3 is TGTGCCAGCAGCTTAGCCGCGGCCAAGAACTATGGCTACACCTTC. The entire variable domain, with the rest obtained from reference TRBV7-9 and TRBJ1-2, is as follows: DTGVSQNPRHKITKRGQNVTFRCDPISEHNRLYWYRQTLGQGPEFLTYFQNEAQLEKSRLLSDRFSAERPKGSFSTLEIQRTEQGDSAMYLCASSLAAAKNYGYTFGSGTRLTVV.

The chain couples TRBV13 to TRBJ1-2; D gene ambiguous. Trimming cost V 7 bases and J 3 bases, with 15 bases left between them. Germline values: CDR1 PRHDT, CDR2 FYEKMQ (reference sequence). This CDR3 comprises 14 residues. The CDR3: CASTTQGRDYGYTF. CDR3 sequence (DNA): TGTGCCAGCACCACGCAAGGGAGGGACTATGGCTACACCTTC.

This clone was detected only a few times. The chain combines TRBV15 with TRBJ2-7, with D uncertain. The ends were cut back, 6 bases at V and 3 bases at J, with 12 bases in the middle. The CDR3 extends over 13 amino acids. Germline-derived CDR1 and CDR2 are LNHNV and YYDKDF (reference sequence). CDR3 bases: TGTGCCACCAGTAGGTTGACTGACTACGAGCAGTACTTC. This gives the protein CATSRLTDYEQYF.

On this clone: Other nucleotide sequences from this sample produce the same CDR3. V is TRBV10-3 and J is TRBJ1-1, with 9 positions matching TRBD1. This CDR3 region has 12 residues. Germline CDR1 and CDR2: ENHRY and SYGVKD. Unmatched junction bases numbered 4, after V lost 10 bases and J lost 4 bases. As DNA, the CDR3 is TGTGCCACCGGGACAGGGCTCACTGAAGCTTTCTTT. Residues: CATGTGLTEAFF.

This rearrangement joins TRBV18 to TRBJ1-2; D is unclear. CDR1 KGHSH and CDR2 LQKENI come from the germline V gene. The CDR3 covers 16 residues. V lost 3 bases and J lost 4, with 18 bases in between. The CDR3 coding sequence is TGTGCCAGCTCACCTCGGAACAGCGGATGGTCCTATGGCTACACCTTC. Encoded protein: CASSPRNSGWSYGYTF.

The chain combines TRBV5-1 with TRBJ1-5, with a possible D match to TRBD1 (6 bases). The germline V gene encodes CDR1 SGHRS and CDR2 YFSETQ. CDR3 length: 17 residues. V lost 1 base and J lost 0, with 14 bases in between. CDR3 sequence: CASSLTPQGPSNQPQHF. The CDR3 bases are TGCGCCAGCAGCTTGACACCACAGGGCCCTAGCAATCAGCCCCAGCATTTT.

V is TRBV11-2 and J is TRBJ1-2; 8 bases map to TRBD1. The V and J ends lost 5 bases and 4 bases, in that order; junction bases with no gene match: 9. CDR3 length: 15 amino acids. Germline values: CDR1 SGHAT, CDR2 FQNNGV. CDR3 in DNA: TGTGCCAGCAGCACTCGGACAGGGATACGCTATGGCTACACCTTC. It codes for CASSTRTGIRYGYTF.

V and J are TRBV29-1 and TRBJ2-7; D remains ambiguous. The CDR3 spans 13 residues. Trimming cost V 3 bases and J 0 bases, with 9 bases left between them. Germline loops: CDR1 SQVTM, CDR2 ANQGSEA. CDR3 protein: CSVEVMSSYEQYF. In DNA, the CDR3 is TGCAGCGTTGAGGTAATGAGCTCCTACGAGCAGTACTTC.